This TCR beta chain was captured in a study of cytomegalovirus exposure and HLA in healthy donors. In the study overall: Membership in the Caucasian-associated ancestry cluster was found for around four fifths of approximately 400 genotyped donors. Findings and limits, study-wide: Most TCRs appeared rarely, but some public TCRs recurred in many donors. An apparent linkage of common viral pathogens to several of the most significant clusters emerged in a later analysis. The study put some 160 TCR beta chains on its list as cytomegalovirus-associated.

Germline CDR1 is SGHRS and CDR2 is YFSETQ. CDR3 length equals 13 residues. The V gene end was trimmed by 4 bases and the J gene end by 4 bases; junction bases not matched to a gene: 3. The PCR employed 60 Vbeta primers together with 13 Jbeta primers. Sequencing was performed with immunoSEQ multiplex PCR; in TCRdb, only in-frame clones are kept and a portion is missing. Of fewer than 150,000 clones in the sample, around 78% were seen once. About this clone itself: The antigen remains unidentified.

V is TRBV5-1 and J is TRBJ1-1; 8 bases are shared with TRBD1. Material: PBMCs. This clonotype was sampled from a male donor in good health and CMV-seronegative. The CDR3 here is CASSLDRGTEAFF. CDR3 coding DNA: TGCGCCAGCAGCCTCGACAGGGGCACTGAAGCTTTCTTT. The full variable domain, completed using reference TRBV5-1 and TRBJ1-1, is KAGVTQTPRYLIKTRGQQVTLSCSPISGHRSVSWYQQTPGQGLQFLFEYFSETQRNKGNFPGRFSGRQFSNSRSEMNVSTLELGDSALYLCASSLDRGTEAFFGQGTRLTVV.